One sample yielded the 27 T cell receptor beta chains listed below, sequenced in a study of T-cell reconstitution after alpha-beta-depleted transplantation in children. During its preparation, the TCRbeta library received unique molecular identifiers. TCRdb re-derived calls from the PCR reads in MiXCR, one entry per CDR3 protein. The sample consists of some 520,000 distinct CDR3 sequences, approximately 32% of them appearing once. Sequencing used PBMCs from the stem cell graft donor, obtained from the stem cell graft. Receptor source: a human donor who donated a stem cell graft to a child with aplastic anemia.

The chain has TRBV7-7 and TRBJ2-5, with no clear D. Germline CDR1 SSHAT, CDR2 FNYEAQ (reference sequence). The CDR3 sequence is 12 residues long. The V and J ends lost 4 bases and 4 bases respectively, with 7 bases between them. This CDR3 is CASSSTRETQYF. The DNA for the CDR3 is TGTGCCAGCAGCTCCACCCGAGAGACCCAGTACTTC.

This rearrangement joins TRBV12-3 or TRBV12-4 to TRBJ1-5; 9 nucleotides match TRBD1. CDR3 size: 16 residues. The V and J ends lost 0 bases and 4 bases, in that order; junction bases with no gene match: 4. This CDR3 is CASSLARQGGNQPQHF. The CDR3 coding sequence is TGTGCCAGCAGTTTAGCCAGACAGGGGGGGAATCAGCCCCAGCATTTT.

V usage is TRBV5-5 and J usage is TRBJ1-2; the match to TRBD1 covers 10 bases. With V trimmed by 3 bases and J by 3 bases, 14 bases remained unmatched. Germline assignment: CDR1 SGHKS and CDR2 YYEKEE (reference sequence). The CDR3 totals 18 residues. The CDR3 is CASSYEYVGQGKDYGYTF. In DNA form, the CDR3 reads TGTGCCAGCAGCTACGAGTACGTGGGACAGGGGAAGGACTATGGCTACACCTTC. Full variable domain (remainder filled in from reference TRBV5-5 and TRBJ1-2): DAGVTQSPTHLIKTRGQQVTLRCSPISGHKSVSWYQQVLGQGPQFIFQYYEKEERGRGNFPDRFSARQFPNYSSELNVNALLLGDSALYLCASSYEYVGQGKDYGYTFGSGTRLTVV.

The V gene is TRBV28, the J gene TRBJ2-7, with D perhaps TRBD1 (5 bases). The CDR3 consists of 15 residues. Germline V gene data show CDR1 as MDHEN and CDR2 as SYDVKM. Trimming removed 4 bases at V and 0 bases at J, with 13 bases between. CDR3 sequence: CASSYSDKNSYEQYF. CDR3 bases: TGTGCCAGCAGTTATTCGGACAAGAACTCCTACGAGCAGTACTTC.

The sample holds a few counts of this clonotype. This rearrangement joins TRBV7-8 to TRBJ1-6, with 9 bases identical to TRBD1. Germline loops: CDR1 SGHVS, CDR2 FQNEAQ. V trimming: 5 bases; J trimming: 10 bases; junction bases outside the gene matches: 3. This CDR3 comprises 13 residues. CDR3 nucleotide sequence: TGTGCCAGCAGCGGTACAGGGGGCTCACCCCTCCACTTT. As protein: CASSGTGGSPLHF.

The chain combines TRBV28 with TRBJ1-1, with D uncertain. V shed 6 bases and J shed 1 base, with 6 bases lying between them. This CDR3 is built from 12 residues. CDR1 is MDHEN, CDR2 SYDVKM, per germline. The CDR3 region is CASRPPNTEAFF. CDR3 nucleotide sequence: TGTGCCAGCAGGCCCCCGAACACTGAAGCTTTCTTT.

The J gene is TRBJ2-7, the V gene TRBV10-3; TRBD1 matches at 8 bases. This CDR3 is 15 amino acids long. V was clipped by 8 bases and J by 7 bases; unmatched bases: 16. Germline CDR1 and CDR2: ENHRY and SYGVKD. CDR3 sequence reads: CAIGLGAGGGWEQYF. In DNA, the CDR3 is TGTGCCATCGGCCTTGGTGCAGGGGGCGGATGGGAGCAGTACTTC.

CDR3 in amino acids: CASSSLYPGLAGADTQYF. In nucleotides, the CDR3 is TGTGCCAGCAGTTCACTCTACCCGGGACTAGCGGGAGCAGATACGCAGTATTTT. The chain recombines TRBV27 with TRBJ2-3; TRBD2 agrees at 14 bases. J was trimmed by 4 bases and V by 4 bases; bases with no gene match: 10. Per the germline V gene, CDR1 is MNHEY and CDR2 is SMNVEV (reference sequence). CDR3 length: 18 amino acids.

This clonotype was seen more than once but under ten times. The chain is built from TRBV7-2 and TRBJ2-7; D call uncertain. Per germline, CDR1 SGHTA and CDR2 FQGNSA. Trimming left V 0 bases short and J 3 bases short, with 15 bases between. The CDR3 loop spans 16 amino acids. The CDR3 protein is CASSLAGSLSGYEQYV. The DNA of the CDR3 is TGTGCCAGCAGCTTAGCGGGAAGCCTTTCGGGCTACGAGCAGTACGTC.

This clonotype has just a few counts. V usage is TRBV7-2 and J usage is TRBJ1-1; TRBD1 matches at 7 bases. This CDR3 region has 14 residues. The trim removed 2 bases at V and 4 bases at J, leaving 4 bases unmatched. The germline V gene has CDR1 SGHTA and CDR2 FQGNSA. This CDR3 reads CASSLTGTATEAFF. In DNA, the CDR3 is TGTGCCAGCAGCTTAACCGGGACAGCCACTGAAGCTTTCTTT.

The chain links TRBV29-1 to TRBJ1-2; D is ambiguous. Germline values: CDR1 SQVTM, CDR2 ANQGSEA. The CDR3 has 13 amino acids. Trimming cost V 6 bases and J 4 bases, with 15 bases left between them. The CDR3 coding sequence is TGCAGCGTCGTAGGACCGGGATCCTATGGCTACACCTTC. This encodes CSVVGPGSYGYTF.

This clonotype showed up just a few times. CDR3 protein: CASTSTGRAEAFF. In DNA form, the CDR3 reads TGTGCCAGCACCTCAACAGGGCGGGCTGAAGCTTTCTTT. The chain has TRBV12-3 or TRBV12-4 and TRBJ1-1, with D possibly being TRBD1 (6 bases). The CDR3 loop spans 13 amino acids. The V gene lost 7 bases and the J gene lost 6 bases, with 15 bases spanning the gap.

The chain employs TRBV29-1 and TRBJ1-1, with D maybe TRBD1 (6 bases). The CDR3 totals 11 residues. V was pared by 3 bases and J by 11 bases, with 13 bases between. Per the germline V gene, CDR1 is SQVTM and CDR2 is ANQGSEA. CDR3 DNA sequence: TGCAGCGTTGATCAACAGGGACGGGCTTTCTTT. It yields the protein CSVDQQGRAFF.

The chain has TRBV27 and TRBJ1-1; D not certain. Germline assignment: CDR1 MNHEY and CDR2 SMNVEV (reference sequence). This CDR3 comprises 11 residues. Deletions cut 6 bases from V and 7 bases from J, with 9 bases between. As DNA, the CDR3 is TGTGCCAGCAGCCATTTGGATGAAGCTTTCTTT. Its protein is CASSHLDEAFF.

This rearrangement joins TRBV9 to TRBJ2-3, with D possibly TRBD1 on 5 matching bases. Germline V CDR1 and CDR2: SGDLS, YYNGEE. The CDR3 is 16 residues long. V lost 4 bases and J 6 bases, leaving 21 bases between the germline ends. CDR3 in amino acids: CASSPYDRALLDTQYF. In DNA, the CDR3 is TGTGCCAGCAGCCCTTATGACAGAGCCCTCCTCGATACGCAGTATTTT. Full variable domain (missing parts from reference TRBV9 and TRBJ2-3): DSGVTQTPKHLITATGQRVTLRCSPRSGDLSVYWYQQSLDQGLQFLIQYYNGEERAKGNILERFSAQQFPDLHSELNLSSLELGDSALYFCASSPYDRALLDTQYFGPGTRLTVL.

The chain is built from TRBV4-2 and TRBJ2-7; TRBD1 matches 9 bases. The germline V gene encodes CDR1 LGHNA and CDR2 YNFKEQ. The CDR3 extends over 15 amino acids. V shed 3 bases, J shed 1 base, and the junction held 4 bases outside the gene matches. CDR3 sequence (DNA): TGTGCCAGCAGCCACAACAGGGGGCTATCCTACGAGCAGTACTTC. Encoded protein: CASSHNRGLSYEQYF.

Written as DNA, the CDR3 is TGTGCCAGTAGTATGGAAGGGGGCTCCTACAATGAGCAGTTCTTC. This gives the protein CASSMEGGSYNEQFF. The chain joins TRBV19 to TRBJ2-1; tentatively, D is TRBD1 (6 bases). Germline V gives CDR1 LNHDA, CDR2 SQIVND (reference sequence). The CDR3 is 15 residues long. Trimming removed 3 bases from V and 0 bases from J, with 9 bases in between. Full variable domain (rest looked up from reference TRBV19 and TRBJ2-1): DGGITQSPKYLFRKEGQNVTLSCEQNLNHDAMYWYRQDPGQGLRLIYYSQIVNDFQKGDIAEGYSVSREKKESFPLTVTSAQKNPTAFYLCASSMEGGSYNEQFFGPGTRLTVL.

The CDR3 bases are TGTGCCAGCTCACCCTCGTCCCAAACCTCGGGGGTGGGGACCTACGAGCAGTACGTC. The encoded protein is CASSPSSQTSGVGTYEQYV. This chain joins TRBV18 and TRBJ2-7; D might be TRBD2 (6 bases). The V end was cut by 3 bases, the J end by 2 bases, with 26 bases between. Germline V gene sequence: CDR1 KGHSH, CDR2 LQKENI. CDR3 length: 19 residues.

The chain employs TRBV20-1 and TRBJ1-2; D remains ambiguous. Between the trimmed V and J ends, which lost 6 bases and 4 bases, there was a span of 12 bases. The germline V gene encodes CDR1 DFQATT and CDR2 SNEGSKA (reference sequence). The CDR3 extends over 12 amino acids. DNA for the CDR3: TGCAGTGCCGCTAGGGAGTTCTATGGCTACACCTTC. Encoded protein: CSAAREFYGYTF.

This clonotype was seen a handful of times. The rearrangement joins TRBV28 to TRBJ1-2; D is uncertain. The CDR3 covers 12 residues. Germline values: CDR1 MDHEN, CDR2 SYDVKM. V was clipped by 9 bases and J by 0 bases, with 8 bases between them. The CDR3 DNA sequence: TGTGCCAGTCGGGATGCTAACTATGGCTACACCTTC. Its protein is CASRDANYGYTF.

This clonotype appeared a few times. CDR3 in amino acids: CASSRTGGSGYGYTF. The CDR3 region has the DNA TGTGCCAGCAGTCGGACAGGGGGCTCTGGCTATGGCTACACCTTC. V and J are TRBV12-3 or TRBV12-4 and TRBJ1-2; TRBD1 aligns across 11 bases. V was pared by 5 bases and J by 4 bases, with 6 bases of the junction left unmatched. The CDR3 runs 15 residues.

Note on this clonotype: The junction shows a germline mismatch at one end, possibly a read error. J is TRBJ1-2 and V is TRBV29-1; D gene ambiguous. Per germline, CDR1 SQVTM and CDR2 ANQGSEA. The CDR3 runs to 10 residues. The CDR3 sequence: CSVDISGCTF. In DNA, the CDR3 is TGCAGCGTTGACATCAGCGGCTGCACCTTC.

The V and J genes are TRBV10-1 and TRBJ2-7, with 8 bases lining up with TRBD1. Germline assignment: CDR1 WNHNN and CDR2 SYGVQD (reference sequence). V shed 8 bases, J shed 0 bases, and the junction held 12 bases outside the gene matches. The CDR3 sequence is 16 residues long. The CDR3 here is CASPHRTGNTSYEQYV. The DNA of the CDR3 is TGCGCCAGCCCACATCGGACAGGGAATACCTCCTACGAGCAGTACGTC.

The chain recombines TRBV5-1 with TRBJ1-6; the D is unclear. The CDR3 is 15 amino acids. The V gene's germline CDR1 is SGHRS and CDR2 YFSETQ. The V end lost 0 bases, the J end lost 7 bases, and 11 bases lay between the germline ends. The CDR3 DNA reads TGCGCCAGCAGCTTGGGCGGTGTTGGAAATTCACCCCTCCACTTT. It codes for CASSLGGVGNSPLHF.

Here the CDR3 DNA reads TGCAGTGCTACCCATGAGAGGGGCATCTATGGCTACACCTTC. Encoded protein: CSATHERGIYGYTF. The chain is built from TRBV20-1 and TRBJ1-2; a weak D match, TRBD1 (5 bases). Germline-derived CDR1 and CDR2 are DFQATT and SNEGSKA (reference sequence). Trimming took off 4 bases at V and 4 bases at J, with 16 bases between the two ends. The CDR3 has 14 residues.

The V gene is TRBV4-3, the J gene TRBJ1-2; TRBD1 is a possible D gene (6 bases). Per the germline V gene, CDR1 is LGHNA and CDR2 is YSLEER. V lost 1 base to trimming and J lost 2 bases, with 11 bases between them. CDR3 size: 15 residues. CDR3 sequence reads: CASSQAITGNYGYTF. CDR3 coding DNA: TGCGCCAGCAGCCAAGCTATCACAGGGAACTATGGCTACACCTTC.

This clonotype was picked up a small number of times. The chain is built from TRBV29-1 and TRBJ2-1, with 7 bases fitting TRBD1. The CDR3 contains 14 residues. V gave up 7 bases and J gave up 0 bases; unmatched junction bases: 6. The germline V gene encodes CDR1 SQVTM and CDR2 ANQGSEA. The CDR3 DNA sequence: TGCAGCGGCAACAGGGGTCTCTCCTACAATGAGCAGTTCTTC. It codes for CSGNRGLSYNEQFF.